This paragraph covers one TCR beta chain sequence. Its antigen is as yet unknown. This specimen belongs to a study of cytomegalovirus exposure and HLA in healthy donors. Study-level findings and limits: Rare TCR sequences dominated, though some public TCRs recurred in many donors.

Germline V gives CDR1 LGHNA, CDR2 YSLEER. V was trimmed by 0 bases and J by 4 bases, leaving 9 bases between them. This CDR3 has 14 residues. The data were produced by immunoSEQ multiplex PCR, yet TCRdb's version contains in-frame clones alone and is incomplete. This table holds about 330,000 clones, 86% found once. This chain links TRBV4-3 with TRBJ1-1, with D possibly matching TRBD1 (6 bases). The source material was PBMCs. The receptor's source is a woman aged 18 to 35 in good health and CMV-seronegative. This CDR3 is CASSQEPRGTEAFF. CDR3 bases: TGCGCCAGCAGCCAAGAGCCCAGGGGCACTGAAGCTTTCTTT.